This T cell receptor beta chain was sequenced during a study of T cells in localized non-small cell lung cancer. The CDR3 sequence is 13 residues long. Germline CDR1 is MNHNS and CDR2 is SASEGT. The V gene lost 8 bases and the J gene lost 6 bases, with 16 bases spanning the gap. Profiling relied on immunoSEQ multiplex PCR, and the TCRdb table lists in-frame clones only, not all of them. The table includes about 28,000 clones, over 80% detected once. The chain joins TRBV6-1 to TRBJ1-1; perhaps TRBD1 as D (6 bases). The source of this sequence is a woman aged 40-69 years with stage III lung adenocarcinoma. The sample was peripheral blood mononuclear cells, taken before any cancer treatment. The CDR3 here is CASRLTGRSEAFF. Written as DNA, the CDR3 is TGTGCCAGCCGCCTTACAGGGCGCTCTGAAGCTTTCTTT.